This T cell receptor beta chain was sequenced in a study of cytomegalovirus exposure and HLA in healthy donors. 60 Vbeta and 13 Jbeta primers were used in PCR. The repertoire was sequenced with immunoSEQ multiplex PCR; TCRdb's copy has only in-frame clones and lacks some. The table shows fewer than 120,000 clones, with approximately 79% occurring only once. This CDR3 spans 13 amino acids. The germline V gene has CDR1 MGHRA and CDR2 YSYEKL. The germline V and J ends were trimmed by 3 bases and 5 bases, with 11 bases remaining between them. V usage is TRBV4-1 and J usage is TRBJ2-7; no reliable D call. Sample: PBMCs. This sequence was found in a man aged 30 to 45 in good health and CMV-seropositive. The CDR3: CASSHRIANEQYF. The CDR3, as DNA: TGCGCCAGCAGCCACAGAATTGCCAACGAGCAGTACTTC.